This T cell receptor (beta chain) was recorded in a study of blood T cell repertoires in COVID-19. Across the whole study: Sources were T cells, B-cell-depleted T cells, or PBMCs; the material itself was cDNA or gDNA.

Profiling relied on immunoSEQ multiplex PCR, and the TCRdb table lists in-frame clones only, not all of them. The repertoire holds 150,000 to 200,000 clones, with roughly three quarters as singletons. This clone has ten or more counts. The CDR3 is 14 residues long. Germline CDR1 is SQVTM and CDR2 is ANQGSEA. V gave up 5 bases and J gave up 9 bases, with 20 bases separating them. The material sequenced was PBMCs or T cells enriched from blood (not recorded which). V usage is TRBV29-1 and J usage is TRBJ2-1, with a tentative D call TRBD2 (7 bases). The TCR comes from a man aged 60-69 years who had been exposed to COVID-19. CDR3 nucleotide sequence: TGCAGCGTTACGAGCCTCGCGGGGGCCTTTGAGCAGTTCTTC. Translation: CSVTSLAGAFEQFF.